The 30 T cell receptor beta chains reported below all come from one sample, sequenced in a study of CD8+ T cells in alopecia areata (dated by TCRdb to the late 2010s). The sample's time point label, in plain terms: about 4 weeks on oral tofacitinib. Per the publication, the treatment or condition label means: oral pan-JAK inhibitor, 5-10 mg twice daily. Lesional scalp punch biopsies and peripheral blood were obtained from alopecia areata patients. Library preparation used the immunoSEQ multiplex PCR assay. RNA was extracted from all samples and reverse transcribed into cDNA as template for TCR sequencing. This immuneACCESS table, as held by TCRdb, lists in-frame sequences with V and J called but not all clones. Of the missing ones, under half trace to an unresolved V gene in checked studies; the others have no known cause. The sample data list under 20,000 clones, and 50% to 60% of these were observed just once. The top ten hold around 8% of the sample.

Source: skin, taken at week 4, from a patient treated with tofacitinib. These receptors all stem from a human donor with alopecia areata.

The rearrangement uses TRBV18 and TRBJ2-3; a possible D gene is TRBD2 (5 bases). The CDR3 is 16 residues long. The V and J ends lost 1 base and 1 base respectively, with 12 bases between them. The V gene's germline CDR1 is KGHSH and CDR2 LQKENI. CDR3 protein: CASSPLPPSRTDTQYF. CDR3 sequence (DNA): TGTGCCAGCTCACCACTCCCCCCTAGCCGCACAGATACGCAGTATTTT.

This chain connects TRBV7-8 to TRBJ2-4; 7 bases fit TRBD2. V lost 5 bases, J lost 1 base, and 8 bases stayed unmatched. Germline values: CDR1 SGHVS, CDR2 FQNEAQ. CDR3 length: 16 residues. CDR3 nucleotide sequence: TGTGCCAGCAGCCCCAGGGACTACAGGGCCAAAAACATTCAGTACTTC. It is translated as CASSPRDYRAKNIQYF.

By frequency in the sample, this clone is large. The chain's CDR3 is CASSLIGGVIYEQYF. The CDR3 nucleotides are TGTGCCAGCAGTTTAATAGGGGGGGTCATCTACGAGCAGTACTTC. The chain combines TRBV27 with TRBJ2-7; tentative D call: TRBD2 (7 bases). Germline-derived CDR1 and CDR2 are MNHEY and SMNVEV (reference sequence). V was clipped by 2 bases and J by 3 bases, with 14 bases between them. The CDR3 length is 15 residues.

This CDR3 reads CASSLRTGEDTQYF. The CDR3 DNA follows: TGTGCCAGCAGCCTCCGGACAGGGGAGGATACGCAGTATTTT. The gene calls are TRBV9 and TRBJ2-3; 9 bases agree with TRBD1. The CDR3 is made up of 14 amino acids. Germline trimming cut 4 bases from V and 6 bases from J; bases unmatched to any gene: 6. Germline V gene lookup returns CDR1 SGDLS and CDR2 YYNGEE.

The J gene is TRBJ2-1, the V gene TRBV30; D is perhaps TRBD1 (5 bases). Looked up from germline, CDR1 is GTSNPN and CDR2 is SVGIG (reference sequence). The V end lost 2 bases, the J end lost 7 bases, and 12 bases lay between the germline ends. The CDR3 spans 13 residues. This CDR3 is CAWSSGHRNEQFF. CDR3 in DNA: TGTGCCTGGAGTTCTGGACATAGGAATGAGCAGTTCTTC.

In this sample, this clone turned up a few times. An end of the junction does not agree with germline; a read error may underlie this. V is TRBV19 and J is TRBJ2-1; D call uncertain. The germline V gene encodes CDR1 LNHDA and CDR2 SQIVND (reference sequence). This CDR3 has 14 residues. The CDR3 nucleotides read TGTGCCAGTAGTATAGGTGCCCTAGGGAATGAACAGTTCTTC. Encoded protein: CASSIGALGNEQFF.

This rearrangement joins TRBV28 to TRBJ2-5; 11 bases line up with TRBD2. The CDR3 contains 14 residues. Trimming cost V 3 bases and J 6 bases; bases outside gene matches: 3. The germline gives CDR1 MDHEN, CDR2 SYDVKM. CDR3: CASSFSGGAQTQYF. The CDR3 nucleotides are TGTGCCAGCAGTTTTAGCGGGGGGGCCCAGACCCAGTACTTC. The full variable domain, with the rest looked up from reference TRBV28 and TRBJ2-5, is DVKVTQSSRYLVKRTGEKVFLECVQDMDHENMFWYRQDPGLGLRLIYFSYDVKMKEKGDIPEGYSVSREKKERFSLILESASTNQTSMYLCASSFSGGAQTQYFGPGTRLLVL.

This rearrangement joins TRBV28 to TRBJ2-3; 8 positions match TRBD2. The CDR3 runs to 16 residues. Germline lookup yields CDR1 MDHEN and CDR2 SYDVKM. The trim removed 4 bases at V and 3 bases at J, leaving 9 bases unmatched. CDR3 nucleotide sequence: TGTGCCAGCAGTTGCCCCAAGGGACTAGAAACAGATACGCAGTATTTT. Its translation is CASSCPKGLETDTQYF.

The CDR3 DNA is TGTGCCATCAGTGTTAAAAATGAGCAGTTCTTC. It translates to CAISVKNEQFF. This chain connects TRBV10-3 to TRBJ2-1; D gene unclear. The CDR3 has 11 residues. The V gene's germline CDR1 is ENHRY and CDR2 SYGVKD. Trimming pared 4 bases from V and 7 bases from J, leaving 5 bases between.

The chain combines TRBV4-3 with TRBJ2-1; 9 bases are a match to TRBD2. The germline V gene has CDR1 LGHNA and CDR2 YSLEER. V lost 2 bases and J lost 2; bases outside the gene matches: 4. The CDR3 runs to 16 residues. As DNA, the CDR3 is TGCGCCAGCAGCCAAACGGCGGGGGGGACCTACAATGAGCAGTTCTTC. Its translation: CASSQTAGGTYNEQFF.

This clone was counted between two and nine times. The J gene is TRBJ2-3, the V gene TRBV28; 8 bases fit TRBD2. Germline trimming cut 5 bases from V and 6 bases from J; bases unmatched to any gene: 13. The CDR3 spans 16 residues. The V gene's germline CDR1 is MDHEN and CDR2 SYDVKM. The CDR3 DNA reads as TGTGCCAGCAGTCGAGGACTAGTTCGGGGGGGGGATACGCAGTATTTT. This translates into CASSRGLVRGGDTQYF. The variable domain in full, completed from reference TRBV28 and TRBJ2-3, reads DVKVTQSSRYLVKRTGEKVFLECVQDMDHENMFWYRQDPGLGLRLIYFSYDVKMKEKGDIPEGYSVSREKKERFSLILESASTNQTSMYLCASSRGLVRGGDTQYFGPGTRLTVL.

This clone was seen only a few times. This chain links TRBV18 with TRBJ1-6, with D perhaps matching TRBD1 (6 bases). This CDR3 has 15 residues. Germline-derived CDR1 and CDR2 are KGHSH and LQKENI. With 6 bases removed from V and 10 bases from J, the gap between germline ends came to 19 bases. As DNA, the CDR3 is TGTGCCAGCTCTCCCGTCGTAGGGGGTCGCTCACCCCTCCACTTT. Amino acid sequence: CASSPVVGGRSPLHF.

This clone was seen a few times. The chain links TRBV9 to TRBJ2-7; D is possibly TRBD1 (7 bases). Germline V gene lookup returns CDR1 SGDLS and CDR2 YYNGEE. The CDR3 consists of 19 residues. V lost 4 bases and J 0 bases, leaving 26 bases between the germline ends. CDR3 nucleotides: TGTGCCAGCAGCCGAACCTCAGGAGGGGGCGCTGAAAGCTCCTACGAGCAGTACTTC. It specifies CASSRTSGGGAESSYEQYF.

The rearrangement links TRBV6-1 to TRBJ1-2, with TRBD1 matching 7 bases. Germline values: CDR1 MNHNS, CDR2 SASEGT. The CDR3 runs 14 residues. J was trimmed by 7 bases and V by 3 bases; bases with no gene match: 8. The CDR3 DNA follows: TGTGCCAGCAGTGAGAATCTGGACAGGAGTGGCTACACCTTC. Amino acid sequence: CASSENLDRSGYTF.

The rearrangement uses TRBV4-1 and TRBJ1-5; D unresolved. CDR3 length: 14 amino acids. Germline CDR1 MGHRA, CDR2 YSYEKL. Trimming left V 2 bases short and J 3 bases short, with 8 bases between. CDR3 protein: CASSQQVLNQPQHF. In nucleotides, the CDR3 is TGCGCCAGCAGCCAACAGGTCCTCAATCAGCCCCAGCATTTT.

By its share, this clone is medium-sized (0.01 to 0.1%). The chain's CDR3 is CASSQLKSSADTQYF. DNA for the CDR3: TGCGCCAGCAGCCAATTAAAATCAAGTGCGGATACGCAGTATTTT. This sequence joins TRBV4-3 and TRBJ2-3; no firm D call. Germline V gene sequence: CDR1 LGHNA, CDR2 YSLEER. Trimming cost V 2 bases and J 6 bases, with 15 bases left between them. This CDR3 is built from 15 residues.

The rearrangement joins TRBV6-5 to TRBJ1-2; 8 bases line up with TRBD1. Trimming took 8 bases from V and 8 from J; bases not matched to a gene: 13. From germline, CDR1 is MNHEY and CDR2 SVGAGI. CDR3 size: 14 residues. CDR3: CASLGFGQGGGYTF. The CDR3 region has the DNA TGTGCCAGCTTAGGATTTGGACAGGGTGGAGGCTACACCTTC.

V and J are TRBV5-7 and TRBJ1-2; D ambiguous. Being an ORF, TRBV5-7 has a function that is uncertain. V was cut by 3 bases and J by 4 bases, with 10 bases left in between. The CDR3 is made up of 13 amino acids. DNA for the CDR3: TGTGCCAGCAGCTGGCCCCGGAGCTATGGCTACACCTTC. This translates into CASSWPRSYGYTF.

This clone was recorded a few times. CDR3 region: CATQGGVRETQYF. As DNA, the CDR3 is TGTGCCACCCAGGGGGGGGTCCGCGAGACCCAGTACTTC. This rearrangement joins TRBV28 to TRBJ2-5, with D perhaps being TRBD1 or TRBD2 (7 bases each). The CDR3 contains 13 residues. With 10 bases removed from V and 5 bases from J, the gap between germline ends came to 17 bases. The germline V gene has CDR1 MDHEN and CDR2 SYDVKM.

The genes are TRBV4-3 and TRBJ2-3; tentative D call: TRBD1 (6 bases). The CDR3 runs 15 residues. The V gene's germline CDR1 is LGHNA and CDR2 YSLEER. The germline V and J ends were trimmed by 2 bases and 4 bases, with 13 bases remaining between them. The CDR3 DNA sequence: TGCGCCAGCAGCCAAAAACAGGGATGGTCAGATACGCAGTATTTT. It is translated as CASSQKQGWSDTQYF.

This chain joins TRBV7-2 and TRBJ1-2; D remains ambiguous. This CDR3 has 15 residues. The V end lost 1 base, the J end lost 3 bases, and 12 bases lay between the germline ends. Germline CDR1 reads SGHTA; CDR2 reads FQGNSA. CDR3: CASSLVVGNYYGYTF. The CDR3 nucleotides are TGTGCCAGCAGCTTAGTGGTAGGGAATTACTATGGCTACACCTTC.

This sequence joins TRBV7-2 and TRBJ1-1; D uncertain. Germline-derived CDR1 and CDR2 are SGHTA and FQGNSA. With 5 bases removed from V and 4 bases from J, the gap between germline ends came to 20 bases. The CDR3 is made up of 16 amino acids. The CDR3 region has the DNA TGTGCCAGCAGCCAGACCCTCGGGCAAATGGGCACTGAAGCTTTCTTT. Amino acids: CASSQTLGQMGTEAFF.

Relative to its sample, this clone is medium-sized (0.01 to 0.1%). The chain employs TRBV2 and TRBJ1-4; no clear D gene. Germline values: CDR1 SNHLY, CDR2 FYNNEI. Between the trimmed V and J ends, which lost 8 bases and 0 bases, there was a span of 4 bases. The length of the CDR3 is 12 residues. In DNA form, the CDR3 reads TGTGCCAGCGATGCAACTAATGAAAAACTGTTTTTT. Encoded protein: CASDATNEKLFF.

The chain couples TRBV27 to TRBJ2-5, with D tentatively TRBD2 (5 bases). The CDR3 length is 14 residues. In germline, CDR1 is MNHEY, CDR2 SMNVEV (reference sequence). V lost 8 bases and J 5 bases, leaving 18 bases between the germline ends. The CDR3 is CASSRTRELETQYF. The CDR3 nucleotides are TGTGCCAGCTCCCGGACGAGGGAGCTGGAGACCCAGTACTTC.

This clone was detected only a few times. The chain is built from TRBV6-5 and TRBJ1-4; possibly TRBD1 for D (5 bases). Trimming cost V 3 bases and J 7 bases, with 15 bases left between them. Germline values: CDR1 MNHEY, CDR2 SVGAGI. The CDR3 is 15 amino acids. The CDR3 region is CASSYDGARGEKLFF. CDR3 in DNA: TGTGCCAGCAGTTATGATGGGGCGCGGGGTGAAAAACTGTTTTTT.

This chain links TRBV4-2 with TRBJ1-2; D not certain. Looked up from germline, CDR1 is LGHNA and CDR2 is YNFKEQ. This CDR3 is built from 14 residues. Trimming took off 1 base at V and 4 bases at J, with 10 bases between the two ends. In DNA form, the CDR3 reads TGTGCCAGCAGCCAAGTAGTATCCTCCTATGGCTACACCTTC. Translating it yields CASSQVVSSYGYTF.

In its sample, this clone ranks as medium-sized (0.01 to 0.1%). The chain combines TRBV7-9 with TRBJ2-2; maybe TRBD1 (6 bases). Germline CDR1 is SEHNR and CDR2 is FQNEAQ (reference sequence). The V and J ends lost 6 bases and 2 bases respectively, with 10 bases between them. This CDR3 contains 14 residues. CDR3 region: CASRPGHNTGELFF. DNA for the CDR3: TGTGCCAGCAGACCGGGACACAACACCGGGGAGCTGTTTTTT.

The chain uses TRBV4-3 and TRBJ1-4; a possible D gene is TRBD1 (5 bases). CDR3 length: 14 amino acids. Trimming cost V 6 bases and J 4 bases, with 12 bases left between them. Germline CDR1 is LGHNA and CDR2 is YSLEER. CDR3 bases: TGCGCCAGCAGACGCGGCCAGGGTAATGAAAAACTGTTTTTT. This encodes CASRRGQGNEKLFF.

The CDR3 protein is CASRFPGLGGYTF. The CDR3, as DNA: TGTGCCAGCAGGTTCCCAGGGCTGGGTGGCTACACCTTC. V and J are TRBV4-2 and TRBJ1-2; D is possibly TRBD1 (5 bases). In germline, CDR1 is LGHNA, CDR2 YNFKEQ. The CDR3 consists of 13 residues. V was cut by 6 bases and J by 7 bases, with 15 bases left in between.

This clone was counted between two and nine times. V is TRBV27 and J is TRBJ2-3; D remains ambiguous. Germline lookup yields CDR1 MNHEY and CDR2 SMNVEV (reference sequence). The CDR3 is made up of 15 amino acids. V was clipped by 3 bases and J by 2 bases, with 12 bases between them. Here the CDR3 DNA reads TGTGCCAGCAGTTTCTCGACCTTCGTCACAGATACGCAGTATTTT. It yields the protein CASSFSTFVTDTQYF.